The rows below give T cell receptor beta chains drawn from one sample of a study of blood T cells in healthy people across ages. TCRdb ran MiXCR on the 5' RACE reads and lists one entry per CDR3 protein. The sample holds about 1,800,000 distinct CDR3 sequences, 28% seen once. Sample: blood. The receptors were sampled from a woman younger than 45 in good health. The CDR3 runs from the conserved cysteine through the conserved F or W. The D gene is left open where the match is weak. Expanded clones get a size class; other rows say once, few or many, or leave the size out.

>.|TRBV12-5|TRBJ2-6|.
TGTGCTAGGGGTTCCTCTGGGGCCAACGTCCTGACTTTC
CARGSSGANVLTF
>.|TRBV12-3/TRBV12-4|TRBJ2-1|.
TGTGCCAGCAGTCCCATAACCCACAATGAGCAGTTCTTC
CASSPITHNEQFF
>TRBD2|TRBV7-4|TRBJ2-7|.
TGTGCCAGCAGCTTATCTTCGGCTAGCGGGGGGCACTTC
CASSLSSASGGHF
>TRBD2|TRBV20-1|TRBJ2-7|many
TGCAGTGCACCCGGACTAGGCTACGAGCAGTACTTC
CSAPGLGYEQYF
>.|TRBV5-4|TRBJ2-6|.
TGTGCCAGCAGCTTGGCGTCCACACCAAAGGAACCTGGGGCCAACGTCCTGACTTTC
CASSLASTPKEPGANVLTF
>.|TRBV20-1|TRBJ1-6|.
TGCAGTGTCAACAGCCAGACTGTTAATTCACCCCTCCACTTT
CSVNSQTVNSPLHF
>TRBD1|TRBV3-1|TRBJ1-1|.
TGTGCCAGCAGCCAAAAGGGACAGGGGAACACTGAAGCTTTCTTT
CASSQKGQGNTEAFF
>TRBD2|TRBV27|TRBJ2-1|.
TGTGCCAGCAGGGCGGGGACTAGCGAGTACAATGAGCAGTTCTTC
CASRAGTSEYNEQFF
>.|TRBV12-3/TRBV12-4|TRBJ1-6|.
TGTGCCAGCAGACAATCAGGGTTTTCACCCCTCCACTTT
CASRQSGFSPLHF
>.|TRBV7-9|TRBJ2-5|many
TGTGCCAGCAGCCGGATTCAACCTGGGGACAAGTTCTGGACAGAGACCCAGTACTTC
CASSRIQPGDKFWTETQYF
>.|TRBV6-5|TRBJ1-4|few
TGTGCCAGCAGCCGACCCGGGACGGGGGAGGAAAAACTGTTTTTT
CASSRPGTGEEKLFF
>.|TRBV28|TRBJ2-3|.
TGTGCCAGCAGTTTCGGCGGAGTCACAGATACGCAGTATTTT
CASSFGGVTDTQYF
>.|TRBV14|TRBJ2-7|.
TGTGCCAGCAGCCAAGGCGGACAGACTTACGAGCAGTACTTC
CASSQGGQTYEQYF
>TRBD1|TRBV2|TRBJ2-2|once
TGTGCCAGCAGAAACGACAGGGAGACCACCGGGGAGCCGTTTTTT
CASRNDRETTGEPFF
>.|TRBV12-3/TRBV12-4|TRBJ1-1|few
TGTGCCAGCAGTTTGGGTCAGCAGAATACTGAAGCTTTCTTT
CASSLGQQNTEAFF
>.|TRBV4-2|TRBJ2-1|many
TGTGCCAGCAGCCAAGACCCCCTTGTCTCAACTGAGCAGTTCTTC
CASSQDPLVSTEQFF
>.|TRBV9|TRBJ2-3|.
TGTGCCAGCAGCTCCTCCCTGGAGGGGGGACCAGATACGCAGTATTTT
CASSSSLEGGPDTQYF
>.|TRBV10-2|TRBJ1-1|.
TGCGCCAGCAGTGGACGGGACGGCACTCCCACTGAAGCTTTCTTT
CASSGRDGTPTEAFF
>.|TRBV2|TRBJ1-2|.
TGTGCCAGCAGTGAAGCGCTTCAAGTGCGTGGTATCGCGTATGGCTACACCTTC
CASSEALQVRGIAYGYTF
>TRBD1|TRBV5-6|TRBJ2-5|.
TGTGCCAGCAGACCCGGGACAGGGGTCAACAATGAGCAGTACTTC
CASRPGTGVNNEQYF
>.|TRBV5-1|TRBJ1-2|few
TGCGCCAGCAGCCCCGGGACAACTGTTAACTATGGCTACACCTTC
CASSPGTTVNYGYTF
>.|TRBV6-1|TRBJ1-5|.
TGTGCCAGCAAAGTCACCGTTAATCAGCCCCAGCATTTT
CASKVTVNQPQHF
>.|TRBV6-1|TRBJ2-4|.
TGTGCCAGCAGTCGCAGCTCACCTCTAGCCTCGGCCAAAAACATTCAGTACTTC
CASSRSSPLASAKNIQYF
>TRBD2|TRBV6-6|TRBJ2-3|.
TGTGCCAGCAGTTACTCGATAGGGGCGGGGGGGGCAGATACGCAGTATTTT
CASSYSIGAGGADTQYF
>.|TRBV4-1|TRBJ1-5|.
TGCGCCAGCAGCCAATACGGGACGGGGAATCAGCCCCAGCATTTT
CASSQYGTGNQPQHF
>TRBD1|TRBV20-1|TRBJ1-2|few
TGCAGTGCTAGGGGAACAGGGGGAGGGAACTATGGCTACACCTTC
CSARGTGGGNYGYTF
>.|TRBV5-1|TRBJ2-3|.
TGCGCCAGCAGCTTGAGCTTACAGGTGGCAGATACGCAGTATTTT
CASSLSLQVADTQYF
>TRBD1|TRBV29-1|TRBJ1-1|few
TGCAGCGTTGAAGATCGAAGACAGGGGGCGGCTAAGGGGGCTTTCTTT
CSVEDRRQGAAKGAFF
>TRBD2|TRBV7-9|TRBJ2-5|many
TGTGCCAGCAGCCTTCGGCGGGGGGGGACAGAGACCCAGTACTTC
CASSLRRGGTETQYF
>TRBD1|TRBV6-2/TRBV6-3|TRBJ2-7|few
TGTGCCAGCAGTTGGACAGGGGTCGGCGAGCAGTACTTC
CASSWTGVGEQYF
>.|TRBV29-1|TRBJ2-3|.
TGCAGCGTAGACCAAAGAGGGGCCCCCACAGATACGCAGTATTTT
CSVDQRGAPTDTQYF